This paragraph reports one T cell receptor beta chain. These data originate in a study of control samples from healthy donors and cancer patients. V lost 2 bases and J lost 12, with 11 bases in between. CDR3 size: 12 residues. Germline CDR1 and CDR2: MNHEY and SVGEGT. Measured with immunoSEQ multiplex PCR; TCRdb has only the in-frame clones, and not every one. In the table there are 150,000 to 200,000 clones, 85% to 95% of which are singletons. Sequenced input: blood. The sequence was obtained from a man aged 30 to 45 in good health. The gene calls are TRBV6-2 or TRBV6-3 and TRBJ2-1; maybe TRBD1 (5 bases). Here the CDR3 reads CASSYGAIWQFF. As DNA, the CDR3 is TGTGCCAGCAGTTACGGGGCCATATGGCAGTTCTTC.